A selection of T cell receptor beta chains follows, all from one sample in a study of blood T cell repertoires in COVID-19. The data were produced by immunoSEQ multiplex PCR, yet TCRdb's version contains in-frame clones alone and is incomplete. Among around 55,000 clones listed, about nine tenths were seen once. Sequenced input: peripheral blood. These receptors came from a man between 60 and 70 years old with active COVID-19. CDR3s include the opening cysteine and the closing phenylalanine or tryptophan. A D gene is named only where the DNA matches it firmly. Expanded clones are given a class, and other clones once, few, many or no size at all.

abundance	j_gene	d_gene	v_gene	CDR3nt	CDR3aa
few	TRBJ2-5	-	TRBV28	TGTGCCAGCAGTCCACTCAGGGTCCAAGAGACCCAGTACTTC	CASSPLRVQETQYF
-	TRBJ1-3	-	TRBV27	TGTGCCAGCAGTTCAACAGGGTCTTCTGGAAACACCATATATTTT	CASSSTGSSGNTIYF
-	TRBJ2-7	-	TRBV19	TGTGCCAGTAGTATTATACGGGACTCGAAGTACGAGCAGTACTTC	CASSIIRDSKYEQYF
once	TRBJ2-7	-	TRBV27	TGTGCCAGCAGTTTAGGGCGGGACTCCTACGAGCAGTACTTC	CASSLGRDSYEQYF
-	TRBJ2-3	-	TRBV7-6	TGTGCCAGCAGCTCCCGATACAGGTCCCAAGGCACAGATACGCAGTATTTT	CASSSRYRSQGTDTQYF
-	TRBJ1-1	-	TRBV4-1	TGCGCCAGCAAAGCTTCAAGGGGAATGAACACTGAAGCTTTCTTT	CASKASRGMNTEAFF
-	TRBJ1-4	-	TRBV11-2	TGTGCCAGCAGCCCTGGGAGGCAGCTCGAAAAACTGTTTTTT	CASSPGRQLEKLFF
-	TRBJ1-1	-	TRBV9	TGTGCCAGCAGCCCTCCGGGGGGGAGACGGACTGAAGCTTTCTTT	CASSPPGGRRTEAFF
-	TRBJ1-1	-	TRBV28	TGTGCCAGCATCGACACTGAAGCTTTCTTT	CASIDTEAFF
-	TRBJ2-3	-	TRBV7-8	TGTGCCAGCAGCTTAGTTAGCGTCACAGATACGCAGTATTTT	CASSLVSVTDTQYF
few	TRBJ2-2	TRBD1	TRBV7-9	TGTGCCAGCAGCTTAGGACAGGGGGAATGGGCCGGGGAGCTGTTTTTT	CASSLGQGEWAGELFF
-	TRBJ1-1	-	TRBV10-3	TGTGCCATCAGTGAGTCCGGCAGGGGGAACACTGAAGCTTTCTTT	CAISESGRGNTEAFF
-	TRBJ2-7	TRBD2	TRBV7-8	TGTGCCAGCAGCTTAGAACCGGGGGGCTCCTACGAGCAGTACTTC	CASSLEPGGSYEQYF
-	TRBJ1-6	TRBD1	TRBV27	TGTGCCAGCAAAAGACAGGGTGGGTCACCCCTCCACTTT	CASKRQGGSPLHF
-	TRBJ2-5	-	TRBV2	TGTGCCAGCAGTACGTCAAGGGGCCAAGAGACCCAGTACTTC	CASSTSRGQETQYF
few	TRBJ2-1	TRBD2	TRBV5-1	TGCGCCAGCAGCTCGGGACTAGCGGGAGGGTACAATGAGCAGTTCTTC	CASSSGLAGGYNEQFF
-	TRBJ2-4	-	TRBV3-1/TRBV3-2	TGTGCCAGCAGCCAGATTCGGTTAGAAAACATTCAGTACTTC	CASSQIRLENIQYF
-	TRBJ2-7	TRBD2	TRBV28	TGTGCCAGCAACGGGCGGGAGGGCTACGAGCAGTACTTC	CASNGREGYEQYF
-	TRBJ2-1	-	TRBV9	TGTGCCAGCAGCGCCGGTTATATCACTACCTCCTACAATGAGCAGTTCTTC	CASSAGYITTSYNEQFF
-	TRBJ2-7	TRBD2	TRBV9	TGTGCCAGCAGCGCGGGACTAGCGGTTTCCTACGAGCAGTACTTC	CASSAGLAVSYEQYF
-	TRBJ2-3	TRBD2	TRBV30	TGTGCCTGGAGTGTCGGACTAGCACAAAGCACAGATACGCAGTATTTT	CAWSVGLAQSTDTQYF
-	TRBJ2-5	-	TRBV3-1/TRBV3-2	TGTGCCAGCAGCCACTTCCAAGAGACCCAGTACTTC	CASSHFQETQYF
-	TRBJ1-4	-	TRBV4-1	TGCGCCAGCAGCCAAGAGGCCCTTCGCGGTGAAAAACTGTTTTTT	CASSQEALRGEKLFF
-	TRBJ1-1	-	TRBV13	TGTGCCAGCAGCTTTCAGGGCAGGGGCACTGAAGCTTTCTTT	CASSFQGRGTEAFF
-	TRBJ2-1	-	TRBV14	TGTGCCAGCAGCCAAGTCGCCTACGGCTACAATGAGCAGTTCTTC	CASSQVAYGYNEQFF
-	TRBJ2-1	-	TRBV5-6	TGTGCCAGCAGCGAAACCGCTAGAGTGGTCTACAATGAGCAGTTCTTC	CASSETARVVYNEQFF
-	TRBJ1-4	-	TRBV5-4	TGTGCCAGCAGCTCGACGGGGTTTAATGAAAAACTGTTTTTT	CASSSTGFNEKLFF
few	TRBJ1-1	-	TRBV2	TGTGCCAGGACCCAGGTCACTGAAGCTTTCTTT	CARTQVTEAFF
-	TRBJ2-2	-	TRBV7-2	TGTGCCAGCAGGCCCAACACAGGGTTTTTGAACACCGGGGAGCTGTTTTTT	CASRPNTGFLNTGELFF
-	TRBJ1-1	-	TRBV19	TGTGCCACCACCGACAGGTCCACTGAAGCTTTCTTT	CATTDRSTEAFF
few	TRBJ1-6	-	TRBV6-1	TGTGCCAGCAGTGAAGGGTCCACCCGGAGCTATAATTCACCCCTCCACTTT	CASSEGSTRSYNSPLHF
-	TRBJ1-2	-	TRBV6-6	TGTGCCAGCAGTCTTCGGGGGGCCCCCTTTGCTAACTATGGCTACACCTTC	CASSLRGAPFANYGYTF